Each of the 3 T cell receptor beta chains below was sequenced from the same sample in a study of cytomegalovirus exposure and HLA in healthy donors (dated 2017 in TCRdb). The library was built by means of the immunoSEQ multiplex PCR assay. For the multiplex PCR, a mixture combining 60 forward primers for TCR Vbeta segments and 13 reverse primers for TCR Jbeta segments was used. Here the immuneACCESS table is served through TCRdb, limited to in-frame sequences with V and J called. Missing clones are a known gap in these copies; in checked studies unresolved V genes cover under half, and the rest lacks a known reason. For this sample the table gives some 160,000 clones, of which roughly 81% were detected only once. Of the sample, roughly 2.5% falls within the top ten clones. Sequencing was performed on PBMCs. Source of these receptors: a man younger than 40 in good health and CMV-seropositive.

This clone was picked up one time. The V and J genes are TRBV5-1 and TRBJ2-1; 7 bases match TRBD2. J was trimmed by 3 bases and V by 6 bases; bases with no gene match: 9. Per germline, CDR1 SGHRS and CDR2 YFSETQ. The CDR3 has 15 amino acids. CDR3 loop: CASTPSLAVYNEQFF. The CDR3 region has the DNA TGCGCCAGCACCCCGTCGCTAGCGGTCTACAATGAGCAGTTCTTC.

The V and J genes are TRBV18 and TRBJ2-4; the match to TRBD1 covers 7 bases. This CDR3 comprises 17 residues. From germline, CDR1 is KGHSH and CDR2 LQKENI. Losses at the gene ends were 2 bases for V and 6 bases for J; bases not matched to a gene: 13. CDR3 bases: TGTGCCAGCTCACCATTCAGGACAGGAGGCAGTGGAAACATTCAGTACTTC. The encoded protein is CASSPFRTGGSGNIQYF.

V gene TRBV5-1 combines with J gene TRBJ2-7, with 9 bases aligning to TRBD1. The V and J ends lost 4 bases and 6 bases, in that order; junction bases with no gene match: 2. Looked up from germline, CDR1 is SGHRS and CDR2 is YFSETQ. This CDR3 has 12 amino acids. DNA of the CDR3: TGCGCCAGCAGCCAGGACAGGGGCGAGCAGTACGTC. Its translation is CASSQDRGEQYV.